The 5 T cell receptor beta chains in this list originate from one sample, sequenced in a study of shared T cell receptors in the human thymus. Only in-frame clones appear in the TCRdb table, and some are missing; sequencing was by immunoSEQ multiplex PCR. The table records approximately 730,000 clones, 75% to 90% of them present only once. This sample also belongs to another study, concerning human thymus T cells.

What was sequenced was thymocytes. The receptors come from a girl under three years old with a congenital heart defect.

The chain has TRBV9 and TRBJ1-2, with 8 bases that match TRBD1. V gave up 2 bases and J gave up 2 bases; unmatched junction bases: 5. The CDR3 consists of 15 residues. Germline assignment: CDR1 SGDLS and CDR2 YYNGEE. The CDR3 spells CASSVHRGTNYGYTF. As DNA, the CDR3 is TGTGCCAGCAGCGTCCACAGGGGGACAAACTATGGCTACACCTTC.

This clone was seen a single time. The genes are TRBV7-3 and TRBJ1-3, with 7 bases matching TRBD1. In germline, CDR1 is SGHTA, CDR2 FQGTGA. The CDR3 totals 16 residues. The ends lost 5 bases at V and 2 bases at J; junction bases unmatched: 9. CDR3 in DNA: TGTGCCAGCAGCCCAACCCCCGACAGGGCTGGAAACACCATATATTTT. It specifies CASSPTPDRAGNTIYF.

As to this clone: In the same sample, other DNA sequences code for this CDR3. The J gene is TRBJ1-6, the V gene TRBV10-3; TRBD1 agrees at 9 bases. Germline-derived CDR1 and CDR2 are ENHRY and SYGVKD. V shed 2 bases and J 13 bases; nucleotides not matched to a gene: 12. The CDR3 spans 16 residues. CDR3 bases: TGTGCCATCAGTGAGCAGGACAGGGGTGGTGGATCCCCCCTCCACTTT. Its translation is CAISEQDRGGGSPLHF.

The CDR3 loop is CASSQARDRGLPNEKLFF. The CDR3, as DNA: TGCGCCAGCAGCCAAGCCCGGGACAGGGGGCTTCCTAATGAAAAACTGTTTTTT. The chain recombines TRBV4-1 with TRBJ1-4; TRBD1 matches 12 bases. Looked up from germline, CDR1 is MGHRA and CDR2 is YSYEKL. This CDR3 has 18 residues. Losses at the gene ends were 1 base for V and 3 bases for J; bases not matched to a gene: 6.

The gene calls are TRBV6-5 and TRBJ1-2; TRBD1 might be the D (6 bases). Germline V gene sequence: CDR1 MNHEY, CDR2 SVGAGI. The CDR3 runs to 14 residues. V was trimmed by 0 bases and J by 4 bases, leaving 9 bases between them. CDR3: CASSYSAGAYGYTF. CDR3 in DNA: TGTGCCAGCAGTTACTCAGCAGGGGCCTATGGCTACACCTTC.